This T cell receptor beta chain was documented in a study of identical twins. TCRdb called the 5' RACE reads again in MiXCR, with one record for every CDR3 protein. The sample contains roughly 750,000 distinct CDR3 sequences, about 20% of which appear only once. The CDR3 is made up of 16 amino acids. V shed 5 bases and J 2 bases; nucleotides not matched to a gene: 5. Germline lookup yields CDR1 SGHVS and CDR2 FQNEAQ. These records were also assigned to another study, of T cells expressing NK-cell markers.

This receptor was taken from a woman in her late teens or twenties in good health. Material for sequencing was PBMCs. V gene TRBV7-8 combines with J gene TRBJ2-6; TRBD2 matches at 8 bases. The CDR3 region has the DNA TGTGCCAGCAGCCCCGGACTAGCTGCTGGGGCCAACGTCCTGACTTTC. This translates into CASSPGLAAGANVLTF.